This T cell receptor beta chain was found in a study of blood T cell repertoires in COVID-19. Study in general: COVID-19 samples collected from the United States, Italy and Spain covered acute and convalescent phases.

Sequencing was performed with immunoSEQ multiplex PCR; in TCRdb, only in-frame clones are kept and a portion is missing. The sample contains fewer than 90,000 clones, roughly nine tenths of which appear only once. The CDR3 sequence is 14 residues long. V was pared by 6 bases and J by 2 bases, with 13 bases between. Germline CDR1 and CDR2: MNHNY and SVGAGI (reference sequence). The rearrangement links TRBV6-6 to TRBJ1-1; perhaps TRBD1 as D (6 bases). Sequenced: peripheral blood. The receptor comes from a man aged 80 or over in a cohort sampled during active COVID-19. The CDR3 region is CASRQGGGNTEAFF. CDR3 sequence (DNA): TGTGCCAGCAGACAAGGGGGGGGAAACACTGAAGCTTTCTTT.